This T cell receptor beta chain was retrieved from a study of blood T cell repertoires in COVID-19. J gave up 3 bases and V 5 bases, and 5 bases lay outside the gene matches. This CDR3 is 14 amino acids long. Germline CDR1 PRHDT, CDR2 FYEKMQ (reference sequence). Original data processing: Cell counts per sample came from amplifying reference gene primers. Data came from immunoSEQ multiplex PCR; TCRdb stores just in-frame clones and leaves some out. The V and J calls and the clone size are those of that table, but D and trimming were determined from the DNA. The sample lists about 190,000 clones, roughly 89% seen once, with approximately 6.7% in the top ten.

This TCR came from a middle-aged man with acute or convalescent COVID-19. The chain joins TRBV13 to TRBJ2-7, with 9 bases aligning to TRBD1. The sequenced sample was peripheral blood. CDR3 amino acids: CASSVDRGDYEQYF. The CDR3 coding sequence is TGTGCCAGCAGCGTCGACAGGGGGGACTACGAGCAGTACTTC.